This T cell receptor (beta chain) was captured by sequencing in a study of regulatory T cells in long-lasting Graves disease (dated by TCRdb to about 2021). Regarding the research as a whole: Patients with newly diagnosed Graves' disease had been on antithyroid drugs for under 3 months. This study used TCR sequencing and RNA sequencing of peripheral blood to compare persistent Graves' disease patients against newly diagnosed Graves' disease patients. The study took place in China and was registered as a clinical trial. A total of 33 samples underwent TCR sequencing: about 13 from persistent and roughly 20 from newly diagnosed Graves' disease patients. Study-wide conclusions, independent of this receptor: TRBV28, TRBJ1-2 and TRBJ2-5 were preferentially used in persistent disease, while TRBV20-1 and TRBJ2-1 were favored in newly diagnosed disease. Persistent patients shared more public clonotypes among themselves (around 2,800) than newly diagnosed patients did (more than 950). As a limitation, the authors acknowledged that the small sample size may reduce accuracy. Sequencing and analysis were limited to the TCR beta chain. Compared with newly diagnosed patients, persistent Graves' disease patients had lower TCR Shannon entropy and fewer highly expanded clones, which suggests clonal expansion. Peripheral blood alone was examined, since thyroid tissue, which constituted the primary lesion, could not be accessed.

Libraries were built with multiplex PCR. This sample was sequenced with an Illumina HiSeq 4000. To build TCR beta libraries, CDR3 regions were amplified by Arm-PCR using iRepertoire HTBI primers. Before sequencing, the PCR products underwent gel purification. From the authors' description of their analysis: Across samples, fewer than 70 TRBV and over 11 TRBJ segments were identified and used for gene usage analysis of CDR3 amino acid clonotypes. Filtered high-quality paired reads were merged into contigs using COPE and FqMerger. BLAST was used to align contigs to the IMGT TRBV, TRBD and TRBJ reference genes, and CDR3 was defined following IMGT. Clonotypes above 0.1% frequency were classified as highly expanded clones. Repertoire diversity was measured by Shannon entropy, and V-J evenness by the Gini coefficient. Clonotypes shared by more than one individual were considered public. TCRdb trimmed public reads at Q25 via fastp, called clones via MiXCR and kept in-frame beta chains. Entries that share a CDR3 protein sequence are merged under the most common genes and DNA. TCRdb's processing, not the authors', yielded these V and J calls. The sample table holds more than 400,000 distinct CDR3 sequences, of which 16% were seen once. Around 11% of the sample goes to the ten largest clones.

As concerns this clonotype: Its target antigen remains unknown. A much larger clone differs from this one at a single base, so this may be a read error.

This sample's time point label indicates: newly diagnosed GD, antithyroid drugs for less than 3 months. For both TCR sequencing and RNA sequencing, RNA was extracted from PBMCs using TRIzol. Graves' disease was diagnosed according to American Thyroid Association guidelines. Recruitment of patients was carried out at an endocrinology department in Xi'an, China. From each patient, approximately 10 milliliters of peripheral blood was collected into an EDTA anticoagulant tube. Ficoll Paque Plus density gradient separation was used to isolate PBMCs, and no additional T cell sorting was done. An Agilent 2100 Bioanalyzer and agarose gel were used to check RNA quality, and a NanoDrop 2000 was used to measure RNA concentration. The CDR3 contains 15 residues, cysteine and phenylalanine counted. The read is trimmed to its CDR3 DNA, 45 bases read in frame from base 1. For CDR1 and CDR2, the germline V gene lists MDHEN and SYDVKM. Between the V and J ends, shortened by 3 bases and 6 bases respectively, the junction contains 15 bases.

These data were likewise used in another study, on T cells in Graves' hyperthyroidism and ophthalmopathy. As described in the second report: Graves' hyperthyroidism was defined as stable when no progression to ophthalmopathy occurred over 18 months of follow-up. Hyperthyroidism patients were aged 18 to 65 years and newly diagnosed, with disease duration of less than 2 months. The study excluded patients with uncontrolled infections, other autoimmune diseases, pregnancy or lactation. Diagnoses were based on clinical symptoms, serum thyroxine and TRAb, thyroid ultrasound and orbital computed tomography. A first-round RT-PCR of the TCR CDR3 used the HTBI primer set with the Qiagen OneStep RT-PCR kit. Most expanded thyroid clonotypes (frequency above 0.001) were also detected in blood, suggesting blood repertoires may reflect thyroid immune responses. A 13 V-J signature model separated ophthalmopathy from stable hyperthyroidism, with just over 85% sensitivity and just under 84% specificity in cross-validation and 80%/75% in testing. In validation, the model predicted progression to ophthalmopathy a median of approximately 6.3 months before onset, with approximately 71% sensitivity and roughly 73% specificity. A discovery cohort of approximately 97 patients, approximately 44 with Graves' ophthalmopathy and 55 to 65 with stable Graves' hyperthyroidism, was used to find distinguishing TCR V-J signatures. An independent validation cohort of 18 to 20 hyperthyroidism patients and some 15 patients who later progressed to ophthalmopathy tested prospective prediction of ophthalmopathy. The 100 or so discovery patients were divided at random into training and test sets in a 7:3 ratio. In addition, the study compared T-cell repertoires in thyroid tissue and in blood from a handful of Graves' hyperthyroidism patients. Once sampling was done, hyperthyroidism patients were given methimazole at a starting dose of 30 mg daily, whereas ophthalmopathy patients were given high-dose intravenous methylprednisolone. The libraries were constructed in a second round of multiplex PCR and then size-selected and purified. Sequencing of the libraries was done on an Illumina HiSeq2000 using paired-end 100 bp reads. SOAPnuke was used to process the raw data, with reads discarded if the reads contained adapters or uncalled bases, had a mean Phred below 15, or lacked an exact constant-primer or identifier match. COPE v1.2.5 was used to merge high-quality paired reads, and clonotypes were defined as unique nucleotide sequences. MiTCR v1.1 was used to align clonotypes to the IMGT TRBV, TRBD and TRBJ reference segments. Analysis was restricted to V-J combinations with a frequency above 0.0001, which covered 98% to 99.2% of repertoires. The TCS score was defined as F50 (clonal expansion) divided by E x V (chaos), with BLOSUM62-based TCRdist calculated between CDR3 peptides within each V-J. Welch's t-statistics and random forest reduced 514 V-J features to around 14, which were used in a naive Bayes classifier (R e1071). No statistical method was used to fix the sample size in advance, and group allocation was not hidden from the investigators. According to the paper, TCR Vbeta CDR3 sequencing was carried out on 135 peripheral blood samples, which came from under 50 ophthalmopathy, under 80 hyperthyroidism and about 17 progressor patients.

Sequencing was performed on peripheral blood mononuclear cells (PBMCs), taken at new diagnosis, from a patient treated with antithyroid drugs. Recombination linked TRBV28 to TRBJ2-4; TRBD1 is possibly the D segment (6 matching bases). The origin of this receptor is a woman in her thirties with Graves disease. Donor details come from another sample of the same person, matched by shared clones. The base sequence is TGTGCCAGCAGTTTCATCGAGAGGGGGATAAACATTCAGTACTTC. It encodes CASSFIERGINIQYF.